This TCR beta chain was captured in a study of cytotoxic CD8 clonotypes in ibrutinib-treated CLL. Losses at the gene ends were 6 bases for V and 1 base for J; bases not matched to a gene: 5. This CDR3 region has 14 residues. The germline CDR1 and CDR2 sequences are MNHEY and SVGAGI. Libraries were prepared by immunoSEQ multiplex PCR; TCRdb keeps only in-frame clonotypes and omits some of them. This table has some 200,000 clones, roughly 73% appearing once. On this clone itself: Antigen unknown.

General observations from the study: Higher clonality was seen at ibrutinib response and a return toward baseline at progression. Once treatment began, public clonotypes, which were uncommon, contracted or stayed stable.

The gene calls are TRBV6-5 and TRBJ1-1; 7 nucleotides line up with TRBD1. Here the sequenced sample was PBMCs, taken after 12 months of ibrutinib treatment. This TCR came from a human donor with chronic lymphocytic leukemia. CDR3 DNA sequence: TGTGCCAGCAGGCCGGGACAGCGGAACACTGAAGCTTTCTTT. Its translation: CASRPGQRNTEAFF.